Below, one TCR beta chain is given with its context. The sample originates from a study of blood T cell repertoires in COVID-19. Across the study: COVID-19 samples from acute and convalescent phases originated in the United States, Italy and Spain. Sources were T cells, B-cell-depleted T cells, or PBMCs; the material itself was cDNA or gDNA.

CDR1 and CDR2 from the germline V gene are SGHTA and FQGNSA. V dropped 3 bases and J dropped 5; count of bases not matched to a gene: 15. The CDR3 is 17 amino acids. In the authors' workflow: Cell counts per sample came from amplifying reference gene primers. Assay used: immunoSEQ multiplex PCR; TCRdb lists only in-frame clones, some missing. The D gene and trimming were derived from the DNA, and the V and J assignments and clone size from that table. The profile covers roughly 200,000 clones, with roughly three quarters appearing a single time and roughly 9.4% taken by the ten largest. The V gene is TRBV7-2, the J gene TRBJ1-2, with 7 bases fitting TRBD1. The sequenced material came from peripheral blood. The receptor was isolated from a woman aged 45-60 years with active or convalescent COVID-19. CDR3 coding DNA: TGTGCCAGCAGCTTTGACGAAGGGACAGCCCCTATTTATGGCTACACCTTC. Translation: CASSFDEGTAPIYGYTF.